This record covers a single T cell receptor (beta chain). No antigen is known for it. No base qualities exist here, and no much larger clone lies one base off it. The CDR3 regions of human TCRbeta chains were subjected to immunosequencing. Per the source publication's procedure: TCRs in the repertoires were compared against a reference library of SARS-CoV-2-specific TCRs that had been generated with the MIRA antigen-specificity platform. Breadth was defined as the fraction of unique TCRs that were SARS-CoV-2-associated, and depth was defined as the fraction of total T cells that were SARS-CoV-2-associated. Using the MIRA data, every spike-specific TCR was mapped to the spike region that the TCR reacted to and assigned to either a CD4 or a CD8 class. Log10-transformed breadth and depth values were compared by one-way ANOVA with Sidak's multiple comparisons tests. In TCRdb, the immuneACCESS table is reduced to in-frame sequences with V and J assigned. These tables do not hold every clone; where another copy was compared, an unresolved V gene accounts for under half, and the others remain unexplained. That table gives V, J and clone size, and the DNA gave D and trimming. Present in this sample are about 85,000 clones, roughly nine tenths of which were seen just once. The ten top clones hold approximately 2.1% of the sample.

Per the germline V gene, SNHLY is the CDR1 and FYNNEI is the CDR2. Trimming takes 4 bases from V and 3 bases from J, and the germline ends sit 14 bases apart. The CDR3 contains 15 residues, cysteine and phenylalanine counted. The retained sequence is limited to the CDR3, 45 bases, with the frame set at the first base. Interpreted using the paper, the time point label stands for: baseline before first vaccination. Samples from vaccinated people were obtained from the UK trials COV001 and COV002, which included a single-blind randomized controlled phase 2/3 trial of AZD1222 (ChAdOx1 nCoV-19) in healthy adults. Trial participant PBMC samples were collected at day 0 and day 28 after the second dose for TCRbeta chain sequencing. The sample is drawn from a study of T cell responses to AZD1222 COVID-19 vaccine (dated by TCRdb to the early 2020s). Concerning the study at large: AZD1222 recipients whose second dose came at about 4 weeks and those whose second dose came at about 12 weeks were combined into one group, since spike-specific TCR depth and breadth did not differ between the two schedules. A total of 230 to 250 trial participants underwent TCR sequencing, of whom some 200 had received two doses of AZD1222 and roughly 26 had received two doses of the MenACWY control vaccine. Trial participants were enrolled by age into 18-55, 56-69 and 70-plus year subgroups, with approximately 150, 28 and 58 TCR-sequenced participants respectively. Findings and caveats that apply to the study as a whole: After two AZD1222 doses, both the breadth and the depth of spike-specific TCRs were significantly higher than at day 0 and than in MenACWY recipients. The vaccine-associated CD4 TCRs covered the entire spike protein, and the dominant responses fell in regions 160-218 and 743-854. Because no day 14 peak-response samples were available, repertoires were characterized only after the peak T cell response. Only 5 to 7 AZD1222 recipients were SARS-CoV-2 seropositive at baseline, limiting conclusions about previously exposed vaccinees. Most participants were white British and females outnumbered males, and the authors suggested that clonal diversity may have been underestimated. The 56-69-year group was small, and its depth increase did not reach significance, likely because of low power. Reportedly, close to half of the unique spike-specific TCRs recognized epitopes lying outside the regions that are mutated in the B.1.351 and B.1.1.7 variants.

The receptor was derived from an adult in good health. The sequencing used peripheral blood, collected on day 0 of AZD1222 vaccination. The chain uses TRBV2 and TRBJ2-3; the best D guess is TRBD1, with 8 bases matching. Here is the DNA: TGTGCCAGCAGTGTGAACAGGGGGGGAACAGATACGCAGTATTTT. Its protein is CASSVNRGGTDTQYF.